Listed below are T cell receptor beta chains from one sample, sequenced in a study of cytomegalovirus exposure and HLA in healthy donors. TCRdb's table, derived via immunoSEQ multiplex PCR, lists solely in-frame clones and lacks some. The sample shows roughly 120,000 clones, 70% to 80% of them seen only once. The source material was PBMCs. The receptors were gathered from a man aged 40-49 years in good health and CMV-seronegative. The CDR3 runs from the conserved cysteine through the conserved F or W. A D gene is named only where the DNA matches it firmly. Clone size is shown for a subset of rows, as once, few, many or a class of expanded clone.

j_call	clone_size	v_call	d_call	cdr3_aa	cdr3_nt
TRBJ2-2	-	TRBV5-1	-	CASSPGGAGTGELFF	TGCGCCAGCAGCCCAGGCGGGGCGGGCACCGGGGAGCTGTTTTTT
TRBJ2-7	-	TRBV5-1	TRBD1	CASSLRTGIDEQYF	TGCGCCAGCAGCTTGCGGACAGGTATCGACGAGCAGTACTTC
TRBJ2-7	-	TRBV5-6	TRBD1	CASSFTGTGAEQYF	TGTGCCAGCAGCTTCACCGGGACAGGGGCCGAGCAGTACTTC
TRBJ2-5	-	TRBV6-6	-	CASSDRGGETQYF	TGTGCCAGCAGCGATCGAGGAGGCGAGACCCAGTACTTC
TRBJ2-7	-	TRBV28	TRBD1	CASSLTGGTSEQYF	TGTGCCAGCAGTTTGACAGGGGGTACCTCCGAGCAGTACTTC
TRBJ1-1	once	TRBV2	TRBD1	CASSDRTGATFF	TGTGCCAGCAGTGATCGGACAGGGGCGACTTTCTTT
TRBJ2-1	-	TRBV29-1	TRBD1	CSAPRTGMVTYNEQFF	TGCAGCGCCCCCCGGACAGGGATGGTCACCTACAATGAGCAGTTCTTC
TRBJ2-7	-	TRBV5-1	-	CASSLRAETYEQYF	TGCGCCAGCAGCTTACGAGCGGAGACTTACGAGCAGTACTTC
TRBJ2-7	-	TRBV9	-	CASSAGDNSYEQYF	TGTGCCAGCAGCGCCGGGGACAACTCCTACGAGCAGTACTTC
TRBJ1-5	-	TRBV7-2	-	CASSTTDRHQPQHF	TGTGCCAGCAGCACCACGGACAGACATCAGCCCCAGCATTTT
TRBJ2-4	-	TRBV9	TRBD1	CASSVGTGGVDIQYF	TGTGCCAGCAGCGTAGGGACAGGGGGCGTTGACATTCAGTACTTC
TRBJ1-2	few	TRBV2	-	CASKAGPGYGYTF	TGTGCCAGCAAGGCAGGGCCCGGATATGGCTACACCTTC
TRBJ1-1	-	TRBV6-6	-	CASSKRQKMNTEAFF	TGTGCCAGCAGTAAACGACAGAAAATGAACACTGAAGCTTTCTTT
TRBJ2-3	-	TRBV14	-	CASSQVEYQKSYVGDTQYF	TGTGCCAGCAGCCAAGTGGAGTATCAGAAGAGTTATGTGGGAGATACGCAGTATTTT
TRBJ2-7	-	TRBV29-1	TRBD2	CSARTSGAYEQYF	TGCAGCGCCCGGACTAGCGGGGCCTACGAGCAGTACTTC
TRBJ1-6	-	TRBV7-9	-	CASSRGMPPLHF	TGTGCCAGCAGCCGCGGCATGCCACCCCTCCACTTT
TRBJ1-5	few	TRBV19	-	CASSYQGQSNQPQHF	TGTGCCAGTAGTTACCAGGGACAAAGCAATCAGCCCCAGCATTTT
TRBJ2-1	-	TRBV7-6	-	CASSLMEIYNEQFF	TGTGCCAGCAGCTTAATGGAGATCTACAATGAGCAGTTCTTC
TRBJ1-5	-	TRBV5-6	-	CASSLAAGQPQHF	TGTGCCAGCAGCTTGGCCGCGGGCCAGCCCCAGCATTTT
TRBJ2-1	-	TRBV5-4	TRBD1	CASSLPDRVRDQEQFF	TGTGCCAGCAGCTTGCCCGACAGGGTCAGAGATCAAGAGCAGTTCTTC
TRBJ2-1	-	TRBV4-3	-	CASSQDSLAPHQFF	TGCGCCAGCAGCCAAGATAGCCTCGCCCCCCACCAGTTCTTC
TRBJ1-6	-	TRBV11-2	TRBD1	CASSRGQGNSPLHF	TGTGCCAGCAGTCGTGGACAGGGCAATTCACCCCTCCACTTT
TRBJ1-1	-	TRBV11-1	-	CASSLDGWRSNTEAFF	TGTGCCAGCAGCTTAGATGGGTGGCGGTCTAACACTGAAGCTTTCTTT
TRBJ1-1	-	TRBV7-2	-	CASSPGLRGGRGGTEAFF	TGTGCCAGCAGCCCTGGATTGAGGGGGGGCCGAGGTGGCACTGAAGCTTTCTTT
TRBJ1-1	-	TRBV5-1	TRBD1	CASSLSQGQDAEAFF	TGCGCCAGCAGCCTATCACAGGGGCAGGACGCTGAAGCTTTCTTT
TRBJ2-6	-	TRBV7-9	-	CASSLPNSNSGANVLTF	TGTGCCAGCAGCTTACCCAACAGCAACTCTGGGGCCAACGTCCTGACTTTC
TRBJ1-1	-	TRBV7-9	TRBD1	CASSTHYRGTGSASEAFF	TGTGCCAGCAGCACCCATTATCGAGGGACAGGGTCAGCCTCTGAAGCTTTCTTT
TRBJ1-1	-	TRBV7-2	-	CASSDRRVEATEAFF	TGTGCCAGCAGTGACCGCAGGGTAGAGGCCACTGAAGCTTTCTTT
TRBJ1-6	-	TRBV5-1	-	CASSLRGEGSPLHF	TGCGCCAGCAGCTTACGGGGAGAGGGTTCACCCCTCCACTTT
TRBJ2-3	-	TRBV18	-	CASGNPHRVGTDTQYF	TGTGCCAGTGGAAACCCACACAGGGTTGGCACAGATACGCAGTATTTT
TRBJ2-2	-	TRBV5-1	TRBD1	CASSAGTGYSGELFF	TGCGCCAGCAGCGCAGGGACAGGGTATTCGGGGGAGCTGTTTTTT
TRBJ1-1	-	TRBV7-2	-	CASSLSRQIEAFF	TGTGCCAGCAGCTTGTCTAGGCAGATTGAAGCTTTCTTT
TRBJ2-2	-	TRBV6-1	TRBD1	CASTRDRGPGELFF	TGTGCCAGCACCCGCGACAGGGGCCCCGGGGAGCTGTTTTTT
TRBJ2-6	-	TRBV7-2	TRBD1	CASRDRADGLTF	TGTGCCAGCAGGGACAGGGCGGACGGCCTGACTTTC
TRBJ2-3	few	TRBV29-1	TRBD2	CSAFVRGGTDTQYF	TGCAGCGCTTTCGTGCGGGGGGGCACAGATACGCAGTATTTT
TRBJ1-5	few	TRBV19	TRBD1	CASSIGTGGNQPQHF	TGTGCCAGTAGTATCGGGACAGGGGGCAATCAGCCCCAGCATTTT
TRBJ1-6	-	TRBV9	-	CASTRGHRSDSYNSPLHF	TGTGCCAGCACCAGGGGCCATAGGAGTGATTCCTATAATTCACCCCTCCACTTT
TRBJ1-6	-	TRBV27	-	CASSFVWGRNSPLHF	TGTGCCAGCAGTTTTGTTTGGGGCAGAAATTCACCCCTCCACTTT
TRBJ2-7	few	TRBV18	TRBD1	CASSPGTGPEQYF	TGTGCCAGCTCACCCGGGACAGGGCCCGAGCAGTACTTC
TRBJ2-7	-	TRBV7-2	TRBD1	CASSWDRAGEQYF	TGTGCCAGCAGCTGGGACAGGGCTGGCGAGCAGTACTTC
TRBJ2-5	-	TRBV6-1	TRBD1	CASSDLWGTGDETQYF	TGTGCCAGCAGTGATTTATGGGGGACAGGGGACGAGACCCAGTACTTC
TRBJ1-2	few	TRBV5-4	TRBD1	CASSLVGTGGGYTF	TGTGCCAGCAGCTTGGTAGGGACAGGGGGTGGCTACACCTTC
TRBJ2-3	few	TRBV19	-	CASSLRDLDTQYF	TGTGCCAGTAGTTTGCGCGATCTAGATACGCAGTATTTT
TRBJ2-5	-	TRBV7-2	-	CASSLGGAFQETQYF	TGTGCCAGCAGCTTAGGCGGGGCGTTCCAAGAGACCCAGTACTTC
TRBJ2-1	-	TRBV5-1	TRBD2	CASSSQTSGGNEQFF	TGCGCCAGCAGCTCCCAGACTAGCGGGGGAAATGAGCAGTTCTTC
TRBJ2-1	-	TRBV6-1	-	CASSASPFNEQFF	TGTGCCAGCAGTGCAAGCCCTTTCAATGAGCAGTTCTTC
TRBJ1-2	-	TRBV28	-	CASRDGLYGYTF	TGTGCCAGTCGGGACGGACTATATGGCTACACCTTC
TRBJ1-1	-	TRBV29-1	-	CSVGGTLPYTEAFF	TGCAGCGTTGGGGGGACACTTCCTTACACTGAAGCTTTCTTT
TRBJ1-6	-	TRBV6-5	TRBD1	CASSPRQGNSPLHF	TGTGCCAGCAGTCCTCGACAGGGAAACTCACCCCTCCACTTT
TRBJ1-4	-	TRBV19	TRBD1	CAGCRGNEKLFF	TGTGCCGGATGCAGGGGGAATGAAAAACTGTTTTTT
TRBJ1-2	-	TRBV11-2	-	CASRPITGLNYGYTF	TGTGCCAGCAGGCCAATCACAGGTCTTAACTATGGCTACACCTTC
TRBJ1-4	-	TRBV9	-	CASSVGGGNNEKLFF	TGTGCCAGCAGCGTAGGAGGGGGAAATAATGAAAAACTGTTTTTT
TRBJ2-3	once	TRBV4-1	TRBD2	CASSQKTSETDTQYF	TGCGCCAGCAGCCAGAAGACTAGCGAAACAGATACGCAGTATTTT
TRBJ2-3	-	TRBV11-2	-	CASSLERSDTQYF	TGTGCCAGCAGCTTAGAGCGATCAGATACGCAGTATTTT
TRBJ2-7	many	TRBV23-1	TRBD1	CASSQGQGVAFPHEQYF	TGCGCCAGCAGTCAAGGACAGGGGGTGGCTTTTCCCCACGAGCAGTACTTC